This TCR beta chain was documented in a study of blood T cell repertoires in COVID-19. For the study at large: Material from acute and convalescent COVID-19 was sourced from the United States, Italy and Spain.

The data were produced by immunoSEQ multiplex PCR, yet TCRdb's version contains in-frame clones alone and is incomplete. In the table there are approximately 170,000 clones, over 65% of which are singletons. The CDR3 is 17 amino acids. Germline assignment: CDR1 MDHEN and CDR2 SYDVKM. The V and J ends lost 5 bases and 0 bases, in that order; junction bases with no gene match: 9. Participants spanned ages about 18 to 95 years and resided in about two dozen US areas. Categorization into cohorts depended on clinical history that participants reported. Symptom resolution, clearance, or two negative PCRs marked donors in Cohort 3 as recovered.

This rearrangement joins TRBV28 to TRBJ2-5; 10 bases align to TRBD2. Sequenced sample: PBMCs or T cells enriched from blood (not recorded which). The receptor comes from a woman in her fifties or sixties who had recovered from COVID-19. The CDR3 sequence: CASSPGTSVTYQETQYF. CDR3 sequence (DNA): TGTGCCAGCAGTCCAGGGACTAGCGTTACGTACCAAGAGACCCAGTACTTC.